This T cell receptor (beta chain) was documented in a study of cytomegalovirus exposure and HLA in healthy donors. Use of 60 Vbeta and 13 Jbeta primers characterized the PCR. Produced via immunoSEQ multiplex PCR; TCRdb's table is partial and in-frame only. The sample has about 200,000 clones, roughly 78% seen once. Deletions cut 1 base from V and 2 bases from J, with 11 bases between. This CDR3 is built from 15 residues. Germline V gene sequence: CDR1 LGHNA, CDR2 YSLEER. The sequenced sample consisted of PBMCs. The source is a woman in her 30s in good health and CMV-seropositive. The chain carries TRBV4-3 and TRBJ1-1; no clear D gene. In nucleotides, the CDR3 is TGCGCCAGCAGCCAAGTGAGGGCCGTTAACACTGAAGCTTTCTTT. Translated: CASSQVRAVNTEAFF.